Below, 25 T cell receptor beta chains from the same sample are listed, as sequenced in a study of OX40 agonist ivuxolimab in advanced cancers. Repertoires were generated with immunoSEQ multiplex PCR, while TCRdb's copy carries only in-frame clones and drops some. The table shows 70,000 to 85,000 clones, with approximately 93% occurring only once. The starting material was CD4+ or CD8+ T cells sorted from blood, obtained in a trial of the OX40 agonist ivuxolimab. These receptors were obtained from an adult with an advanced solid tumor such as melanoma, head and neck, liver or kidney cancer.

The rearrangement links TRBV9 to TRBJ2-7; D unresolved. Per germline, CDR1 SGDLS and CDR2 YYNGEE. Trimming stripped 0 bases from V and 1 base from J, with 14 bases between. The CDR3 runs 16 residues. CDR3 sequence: CASSVDQGIGSYEQYF. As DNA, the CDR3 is TGTGCCAGCAGCGTAGACCAAGGGATCGGGTCCTACGAGCAGTACTTC.

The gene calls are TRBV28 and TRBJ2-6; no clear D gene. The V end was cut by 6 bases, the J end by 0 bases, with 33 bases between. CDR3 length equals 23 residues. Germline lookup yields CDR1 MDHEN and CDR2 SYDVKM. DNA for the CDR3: TGTGCCAGCAGCCCAATATACCGAAGGTCTGGATTGAAGAACAACTCTGGGGCCAACGTCCTGACTTTC. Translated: CASSPIYRRSGLKNNSGANVLTF.

CDR3 sequence (DNA): TGTGCCACCAGCAGGTGGGGACAGGGGGTGGTATGGCCCCAGCATTTT. Translating it yields CATSRWGQGVVWPQHF. The chain combines TRBV15 with TRBJ1-5; 11 bases line up with TRBD1. The germline gives CDR1 LNHNV, CDR2 YYDKDF (reference sequence). There are 16 residues in the CDR3. With 3 bases clipped from V and 9 bases from J, the junction kept 10 bases outside the gene matches.

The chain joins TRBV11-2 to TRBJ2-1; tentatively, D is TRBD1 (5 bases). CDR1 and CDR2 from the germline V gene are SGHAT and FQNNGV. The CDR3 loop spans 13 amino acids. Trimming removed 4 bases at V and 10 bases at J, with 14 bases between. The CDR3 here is CASSSYRLNEQFF. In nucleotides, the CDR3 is TGTGCCAGCAGCTCCTACAGGCTAAACGAGCAGTTCTTC.

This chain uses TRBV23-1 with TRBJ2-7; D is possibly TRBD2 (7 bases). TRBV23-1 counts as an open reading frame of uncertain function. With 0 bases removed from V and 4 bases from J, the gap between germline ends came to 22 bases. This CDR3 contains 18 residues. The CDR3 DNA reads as TGCGCCAGCAGTCAATCGATCGCGGGGGCCAGGGGAGATTACGAGCAGTACTTC. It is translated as CASSQSIAGARGDYEQYF.

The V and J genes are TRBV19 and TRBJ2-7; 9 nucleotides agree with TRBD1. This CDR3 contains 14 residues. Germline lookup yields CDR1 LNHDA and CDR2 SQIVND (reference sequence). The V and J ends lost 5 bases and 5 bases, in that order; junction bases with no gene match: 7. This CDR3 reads CASSSGQGINEQYF. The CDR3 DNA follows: TGTGCCAGTAGTTCGGGACAGGGTATCAACGAGCAGTACTTC. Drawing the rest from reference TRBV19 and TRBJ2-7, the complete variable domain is DGGITQSPKYLFRKEGQNVTLSCEQNLNHDAMYWYRQDPGQGLRLIYYSQIVNDFQKGDIAEGYSVSREKKESFPLTVTSAQKNPTAFYLCASSSGQGINEQYFGPGTRLTVT.

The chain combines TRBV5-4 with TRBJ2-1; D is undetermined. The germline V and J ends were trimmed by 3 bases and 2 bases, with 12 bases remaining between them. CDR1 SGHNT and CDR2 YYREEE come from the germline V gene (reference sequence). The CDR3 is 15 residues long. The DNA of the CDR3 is TGTGCCAGCAGCTCGAGTGACTCTCCCTACAATGAGCAGTTCTTC. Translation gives CASSSSDSPYNEQFF.

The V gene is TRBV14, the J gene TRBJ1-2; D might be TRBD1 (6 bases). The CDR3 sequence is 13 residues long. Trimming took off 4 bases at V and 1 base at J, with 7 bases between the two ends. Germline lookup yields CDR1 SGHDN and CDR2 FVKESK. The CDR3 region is CASSLGGNYGYTF. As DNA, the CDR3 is TGTGCCAGCAGCCTAGGGGGTAACTATGGCTACACCTTC. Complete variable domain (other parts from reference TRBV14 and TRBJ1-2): EAGVTQFPSHSVIEKGQTVTLRCDPISGHDNLYWYRRVMGKEIKFLLHFVKESKQDESGMPNNRFLAERTGGTYSTLKVQPAELEDSGVYFCASSLGGNYGYTFGSGTRLTVV.

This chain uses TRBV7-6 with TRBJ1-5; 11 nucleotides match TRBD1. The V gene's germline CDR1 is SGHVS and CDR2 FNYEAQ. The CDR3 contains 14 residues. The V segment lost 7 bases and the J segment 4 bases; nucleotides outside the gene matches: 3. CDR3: CASKDRGPNQPQHF. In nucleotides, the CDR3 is TGTGCCAGCAAGGACAGGGGGCCAAATCAGCCCCAGCATTTT.

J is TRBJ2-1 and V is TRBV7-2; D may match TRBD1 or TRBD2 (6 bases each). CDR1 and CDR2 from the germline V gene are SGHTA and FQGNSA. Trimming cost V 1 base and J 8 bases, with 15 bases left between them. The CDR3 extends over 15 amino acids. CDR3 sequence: CASSLGGTRSDEQFF. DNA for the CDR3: TGTGCCAGCAGCTTAGGCGGGACAAGATCGGATGAGCAGTTCTTC.

The CDR3 nucleotides read TGCGCCAGCAGCTTGACCGGACTAGCGGGTGCCGAGCAGTACTTC. Amino acids: CASSLTGLAGAEQYF. The V call is TRBV5-1, the J call TRBJ2-7; 11 positions agree with TRBD2. Trimming took 1 base from V and 6 from J; bases not matched to a gene: 6. From germline, CDR1 is SGHRS and CDR2 YFSETQ. The CDR3 covers 15 residues.

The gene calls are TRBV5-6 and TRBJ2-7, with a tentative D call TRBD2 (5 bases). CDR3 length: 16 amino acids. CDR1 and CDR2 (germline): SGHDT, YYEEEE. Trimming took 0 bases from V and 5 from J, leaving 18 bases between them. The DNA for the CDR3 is TGTGCCAGCAGCTTGGAAGCGGAAATACCTATCGACGAGCAGTACTTC. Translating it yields CASSLEAEIPIDEQYF.

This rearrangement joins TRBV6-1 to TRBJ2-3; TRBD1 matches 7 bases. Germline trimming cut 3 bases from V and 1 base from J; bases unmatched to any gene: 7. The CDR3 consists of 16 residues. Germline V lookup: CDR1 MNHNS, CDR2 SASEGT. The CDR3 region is CASSERGLGGTDTQYF. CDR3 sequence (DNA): TGTGCCAGCAGTGAGAGGGGGCTAGGAGGCACAGATACGCAGTATTTT.

CDR3 loop: CASKGAHEQYF. Here the CDR3 DNA reads TGTGCCAGCAAAGGGGCCCACGAGCAGTACTTC. The V gene is TRBV7-6, the J gene TRBJ2-7, with a weak D call TRBD1 (5 bases). V lost 7 bases to trimming and J lost 5 bases, with 9 bases between them. Germline CDR1 reads SGHVS; CDR2 reads FNYEAQ. The CDR3 extends over 11 amino acids. The entire variable domain, with the rest obtained from reference TRBV7-6 and TRBJ2-7, is as follows: GAGVSQSPRYKVTKRGQDVALRCDPISGHVSLYWYRQALGQGPEFLTYFNYEAQQDKSGLPNDRFSAERPEGSISTLTIQRTEQRDSAMYRCASKGAHEQYFGPGTRLTVT.

This CDR3 is CAISESTGPLTGELFF. Written as DNA, the CDR3 is TGTGCCATCAGTGAGTCAACAGGACCACTTACCGGGGAGCTGTTTTTT. The rearrangement links TRBV10-3 to TRBJ2-2; a weak D match, TRBD1 (5 bases). CDR1 and CDR2 from the germline V gene are ENHRY and SYGVKD. The CDR3 runs 16 residues. Deletions cut 0 bases from V and 5 bases from J, with 13 bases between.

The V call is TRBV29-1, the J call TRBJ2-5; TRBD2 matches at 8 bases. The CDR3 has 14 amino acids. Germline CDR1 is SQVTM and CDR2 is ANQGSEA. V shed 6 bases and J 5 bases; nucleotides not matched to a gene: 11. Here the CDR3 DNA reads TGCAGCGTCTTAGCGGGACGGTTGGGGGAGACCCAGTACTTC. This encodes CSVLAGRLGETQYF.

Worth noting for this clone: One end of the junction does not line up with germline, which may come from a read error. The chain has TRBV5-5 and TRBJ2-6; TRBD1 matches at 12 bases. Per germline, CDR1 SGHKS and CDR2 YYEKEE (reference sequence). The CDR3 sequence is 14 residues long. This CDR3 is CASGPGQGAYVLTF. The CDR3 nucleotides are TGTGCCAGCGGACCGGGACAGGGGGCCTACGTCCTGACTTTC.

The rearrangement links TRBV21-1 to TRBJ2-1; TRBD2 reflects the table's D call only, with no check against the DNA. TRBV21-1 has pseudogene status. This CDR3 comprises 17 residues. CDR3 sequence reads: CASSKRTRRSSYNEQFF. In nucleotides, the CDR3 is TGTGCCAGCAGCAAAAGGACTCGGAGAAGCTCCTACAATGAGCAGTTCTTC.

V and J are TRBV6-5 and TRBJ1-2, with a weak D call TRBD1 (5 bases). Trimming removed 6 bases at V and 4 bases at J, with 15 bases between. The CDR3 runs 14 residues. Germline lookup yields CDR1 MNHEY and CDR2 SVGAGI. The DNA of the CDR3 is TGTGCCAGCAGCAAACCGGACACATCCTATGGCTACACCTTC. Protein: CASSKPDTSYGYTF.

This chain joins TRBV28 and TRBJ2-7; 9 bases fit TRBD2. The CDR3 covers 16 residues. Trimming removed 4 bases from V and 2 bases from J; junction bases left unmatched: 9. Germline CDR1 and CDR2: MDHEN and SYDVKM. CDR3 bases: TGTGCCAGCAGTTACCAGCGGGAGGTGTTGGCCTACGAGCAGTACTTC. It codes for CASSYQREVLAYEQYF.

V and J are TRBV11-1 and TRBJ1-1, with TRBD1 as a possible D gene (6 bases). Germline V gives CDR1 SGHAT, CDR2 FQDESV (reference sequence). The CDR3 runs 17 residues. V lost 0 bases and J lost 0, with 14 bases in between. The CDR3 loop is CASSLARGTSMNTEAFF. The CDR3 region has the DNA TGTGCCAGCAGCTTAGCCAGGGGAACGTCCATGAACACTGAAGCTTTCTTT.

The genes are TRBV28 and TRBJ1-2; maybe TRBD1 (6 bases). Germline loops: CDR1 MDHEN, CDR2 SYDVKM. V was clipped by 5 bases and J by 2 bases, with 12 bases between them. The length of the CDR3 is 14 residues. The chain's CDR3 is CASSQPQGNYGYTF. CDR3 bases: TGTGCCAGCAGTCAGCCACAGGGAAACTATGGCTACACCTTC.

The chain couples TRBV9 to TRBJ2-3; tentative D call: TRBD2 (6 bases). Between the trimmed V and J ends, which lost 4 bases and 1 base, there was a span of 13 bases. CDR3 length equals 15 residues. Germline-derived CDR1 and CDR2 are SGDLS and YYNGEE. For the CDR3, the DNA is TGTGCCAGCAGCTGGGGGGACTCCGGCACAGATACGCAGTATTTT. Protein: CASSWGDSGTDTQYF.

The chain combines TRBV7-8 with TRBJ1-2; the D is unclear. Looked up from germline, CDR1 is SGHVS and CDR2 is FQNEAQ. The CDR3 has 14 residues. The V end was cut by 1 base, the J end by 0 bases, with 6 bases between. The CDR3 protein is CASSLGSANYGYTF. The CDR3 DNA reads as TGTGCCAGCAGCTTAGGGTCAGCTAACTATGGCTACACCTTC. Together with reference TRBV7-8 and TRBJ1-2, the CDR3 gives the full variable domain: GAGVSQSPRYKVAKRGQDVALRCDPISGHVSLFWYQQALGQGPEFLTYFQNEAQLDKSGLPSDRFFAERPEGSVSTLKIQRTQQEDSAVYLCASSLGSANYGYTFGSGTRLTVV.

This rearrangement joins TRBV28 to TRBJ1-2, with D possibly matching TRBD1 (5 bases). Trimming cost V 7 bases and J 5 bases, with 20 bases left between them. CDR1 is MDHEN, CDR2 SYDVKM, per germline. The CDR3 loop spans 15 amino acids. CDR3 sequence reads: CASTPVGVGLYGYTF. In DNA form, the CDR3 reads TGTGCCAGCACCCCGGTGGGGGTGGGTTTATATGGCTACACCTTC.